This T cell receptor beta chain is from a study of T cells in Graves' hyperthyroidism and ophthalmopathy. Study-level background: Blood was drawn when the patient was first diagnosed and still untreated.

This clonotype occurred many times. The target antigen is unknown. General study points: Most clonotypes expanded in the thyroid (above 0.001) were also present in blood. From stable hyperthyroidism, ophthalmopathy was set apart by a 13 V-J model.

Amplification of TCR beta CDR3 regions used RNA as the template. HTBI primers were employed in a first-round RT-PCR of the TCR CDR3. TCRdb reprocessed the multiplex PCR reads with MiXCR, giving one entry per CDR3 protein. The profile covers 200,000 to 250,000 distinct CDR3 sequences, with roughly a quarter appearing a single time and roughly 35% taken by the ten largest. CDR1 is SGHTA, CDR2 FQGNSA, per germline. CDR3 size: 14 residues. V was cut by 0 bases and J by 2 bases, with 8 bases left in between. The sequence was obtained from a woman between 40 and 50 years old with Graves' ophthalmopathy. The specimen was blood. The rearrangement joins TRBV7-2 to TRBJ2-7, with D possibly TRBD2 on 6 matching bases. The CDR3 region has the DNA TGTGCCAGCAGCTTAGCGGGACTGCCCTACGAGCAGTACTTC. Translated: CASSLAGLPYEQYF.